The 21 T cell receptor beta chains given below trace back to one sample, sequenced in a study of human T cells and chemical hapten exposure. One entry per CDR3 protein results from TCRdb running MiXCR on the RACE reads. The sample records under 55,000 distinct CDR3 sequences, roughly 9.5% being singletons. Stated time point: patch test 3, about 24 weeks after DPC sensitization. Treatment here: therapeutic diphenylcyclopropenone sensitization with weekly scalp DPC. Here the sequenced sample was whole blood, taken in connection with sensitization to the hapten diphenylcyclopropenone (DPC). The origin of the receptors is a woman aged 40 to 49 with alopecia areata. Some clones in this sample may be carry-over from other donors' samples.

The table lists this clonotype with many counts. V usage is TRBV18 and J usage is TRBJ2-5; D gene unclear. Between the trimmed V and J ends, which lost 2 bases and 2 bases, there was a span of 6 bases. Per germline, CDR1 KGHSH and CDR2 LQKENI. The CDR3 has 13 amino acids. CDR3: CASSPRQQETQYF. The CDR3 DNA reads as TGTGCCAGCTCACCAAGGCAGCAAGAGACCCAGTACTTC.

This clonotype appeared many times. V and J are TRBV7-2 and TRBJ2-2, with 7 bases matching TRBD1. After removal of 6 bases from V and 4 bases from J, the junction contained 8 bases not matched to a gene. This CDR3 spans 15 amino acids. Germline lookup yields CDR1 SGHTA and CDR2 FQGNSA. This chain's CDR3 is CASSRQGITTGELFF. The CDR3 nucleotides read TGTGCCAGCAGTCGACAGGGTATAACCACCGGGGAGCTGTTTTTT.

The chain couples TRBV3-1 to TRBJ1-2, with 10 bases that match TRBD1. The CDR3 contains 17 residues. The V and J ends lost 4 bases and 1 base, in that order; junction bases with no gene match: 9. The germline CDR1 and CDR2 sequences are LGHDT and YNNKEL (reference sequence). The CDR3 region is CASSLWTGGPINYGYTF. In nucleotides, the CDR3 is TGTGCCAGCAGCCTCTGGACAGGGGGTCCTATTAACTATGGCTACACCTTC.

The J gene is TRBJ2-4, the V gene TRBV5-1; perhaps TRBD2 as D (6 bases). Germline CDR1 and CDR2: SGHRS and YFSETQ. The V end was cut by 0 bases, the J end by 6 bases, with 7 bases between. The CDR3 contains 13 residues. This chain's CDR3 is CASSLAGGNIQYF. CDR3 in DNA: TGCGCCAGCAGCTTGGCCGGGGGAAACATTCAGTACTTC. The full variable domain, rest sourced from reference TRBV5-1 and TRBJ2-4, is KAGVTQTPRYLIKTRGQQVTLSCSPISGHRSVSWYQQTPGQGLQFLFEYFSETQRNKGNFPGRFSGRQFSNSRSEMNVSTLELGDSALYLCASSLAGGNIQYFGAGTRLSVL.

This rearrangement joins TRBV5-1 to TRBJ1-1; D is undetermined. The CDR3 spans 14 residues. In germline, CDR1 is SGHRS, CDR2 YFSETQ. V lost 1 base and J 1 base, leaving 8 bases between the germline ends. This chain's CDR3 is CASSLLAGNTEAFF. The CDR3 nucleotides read TGCGCCAGCAGCTTGCTCGCAGGGAACACTGAAGCTTTCTTT. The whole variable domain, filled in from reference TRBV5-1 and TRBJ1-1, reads KAGVTQTPRYLIKTRGQQVTLSCSPISGHRSVSWYQQTPGQGLQFLFEYFSETQRNKGNFPGRFSGRQFSNSRSEMNVSTLELGDSALYLCASSLLAGNTEAFFGQGTRLTVV.

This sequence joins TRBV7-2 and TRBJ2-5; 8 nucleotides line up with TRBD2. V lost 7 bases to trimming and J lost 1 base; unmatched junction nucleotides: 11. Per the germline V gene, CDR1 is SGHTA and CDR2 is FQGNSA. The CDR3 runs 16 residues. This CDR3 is CASTQVLAVSQETQYF. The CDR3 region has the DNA TGTGCCAGCACCCAGGTACTAGCGGTCAGCCAAGAGACCCAGTACTTC. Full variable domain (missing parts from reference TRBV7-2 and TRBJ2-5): GAGVSQSPSNKVTEKGKDVELRCDPISGHTALYWYRQSLGQGLEFLIYFQGNSAPDKSGLPSDRFSAERTGGSVSTLTIQRTQQEDSAVYLCASTQVLAVSQETQYFGPGTRLLVL.

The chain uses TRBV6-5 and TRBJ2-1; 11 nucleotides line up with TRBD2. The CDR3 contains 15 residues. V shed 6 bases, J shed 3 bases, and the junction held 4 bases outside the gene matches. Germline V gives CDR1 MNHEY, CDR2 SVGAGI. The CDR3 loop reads CASSYTSGGYNEQFF. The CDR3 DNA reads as TGTGCCAGCAGCTACACTAGCGGGGGCTACAATGAGCAGTTCTTC.

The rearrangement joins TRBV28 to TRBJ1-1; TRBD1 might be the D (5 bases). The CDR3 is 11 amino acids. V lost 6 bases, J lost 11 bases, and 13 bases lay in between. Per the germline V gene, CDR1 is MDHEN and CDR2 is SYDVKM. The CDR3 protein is CASRTGTWAFF. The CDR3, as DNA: TGTGCCAGCAGGACCGGGACCTGGGCTTTCTTT.

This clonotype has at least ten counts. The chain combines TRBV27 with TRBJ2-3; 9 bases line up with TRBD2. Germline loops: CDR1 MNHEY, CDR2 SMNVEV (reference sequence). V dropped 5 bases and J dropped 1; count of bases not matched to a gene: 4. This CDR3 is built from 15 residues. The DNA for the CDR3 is TGTGCCAGCAGTCCCGCGGGGGGGCGCACAGATACGCAGTATTTT. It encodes CASSPAGGRTDTQYF.

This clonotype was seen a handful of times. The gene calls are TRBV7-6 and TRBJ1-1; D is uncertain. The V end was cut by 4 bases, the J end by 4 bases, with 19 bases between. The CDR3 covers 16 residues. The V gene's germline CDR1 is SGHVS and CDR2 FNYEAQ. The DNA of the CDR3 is TGTGCCAGCAGCTCCGTTTCAGGAGGGCGGGGCACTGAAGCTTTCTTT. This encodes CASSSVSGGRGTEAFF.

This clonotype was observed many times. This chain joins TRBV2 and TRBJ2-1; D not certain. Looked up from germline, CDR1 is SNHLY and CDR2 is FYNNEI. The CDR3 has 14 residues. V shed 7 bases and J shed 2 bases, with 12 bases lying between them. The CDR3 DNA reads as TGTGCCAGCACCCCAAGGGCTACCTACAATGAGCAGTTCTTC. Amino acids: CASTPRATYNEQFF.

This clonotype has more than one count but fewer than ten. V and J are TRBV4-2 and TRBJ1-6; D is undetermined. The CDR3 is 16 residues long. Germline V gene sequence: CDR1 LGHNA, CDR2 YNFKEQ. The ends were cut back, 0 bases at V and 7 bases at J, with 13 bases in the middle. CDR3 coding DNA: TGTGCCAGCAGCCAAGAGGCTAGGGCGGGGAATTCACCCCTCCACTTT. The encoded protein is CASSQEARAGNSPLHF.

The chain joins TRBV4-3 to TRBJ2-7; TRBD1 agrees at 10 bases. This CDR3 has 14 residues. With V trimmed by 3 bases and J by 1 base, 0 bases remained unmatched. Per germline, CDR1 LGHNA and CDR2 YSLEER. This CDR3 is CASSQGQGSYEQYF. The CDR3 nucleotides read TGCGCCAGCAGCCAGGGACAGGGGTCCTACGAGCAGTACTTC.

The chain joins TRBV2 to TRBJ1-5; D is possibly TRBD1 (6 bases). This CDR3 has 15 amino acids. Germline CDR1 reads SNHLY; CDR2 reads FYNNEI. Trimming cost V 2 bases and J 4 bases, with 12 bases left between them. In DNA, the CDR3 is TGTGCCAGCAGTGAACGGGGGCAGAGGAATCAGCCCCAGCATTTT. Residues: CASSERGQRNQPQHF.

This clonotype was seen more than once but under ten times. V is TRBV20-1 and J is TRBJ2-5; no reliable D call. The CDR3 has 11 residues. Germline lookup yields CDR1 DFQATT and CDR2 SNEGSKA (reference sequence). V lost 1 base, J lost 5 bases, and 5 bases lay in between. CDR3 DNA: TGCAGTGCTAGAGTTGGGGAGACCCAGTACTTC. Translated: CSARVGETQYF.

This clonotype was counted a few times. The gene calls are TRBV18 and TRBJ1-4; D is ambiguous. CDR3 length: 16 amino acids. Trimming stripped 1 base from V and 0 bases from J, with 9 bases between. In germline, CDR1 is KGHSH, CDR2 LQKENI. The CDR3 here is CASSPLGQTTNEKLFF. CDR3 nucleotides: TGTGCCAGCTCACCACTTGGGCAGACAACTAATGAAAAACTGTTTTTT. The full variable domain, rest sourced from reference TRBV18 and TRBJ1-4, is NAGVMQNPRHLVRRRGQEARLRCSPMKGHSHVYWYRQLPEEGLKFMVYLQKENIIDESGMPKERFSAEFPKEGPSILRIQQVVRGDSAAYFCASSPLGQTTNEKLFFGSGTQLSVL.

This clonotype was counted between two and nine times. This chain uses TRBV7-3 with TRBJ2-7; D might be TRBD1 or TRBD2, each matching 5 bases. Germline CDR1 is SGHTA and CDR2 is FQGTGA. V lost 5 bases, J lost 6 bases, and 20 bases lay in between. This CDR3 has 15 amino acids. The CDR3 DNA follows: TGTGCCAGCAGCCCCCTGACGGGGCGGAGGATCGAGCAGTACTTC. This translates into CASSPLTGRRIEQYF.

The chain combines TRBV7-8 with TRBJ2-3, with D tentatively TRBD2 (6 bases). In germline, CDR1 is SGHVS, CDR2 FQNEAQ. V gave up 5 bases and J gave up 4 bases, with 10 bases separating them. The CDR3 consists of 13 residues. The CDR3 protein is CASSLGRPDTQYF. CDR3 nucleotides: TGTGCCAGCAGCCTGGGGAGGCCAGATACGCAGTATTTT.

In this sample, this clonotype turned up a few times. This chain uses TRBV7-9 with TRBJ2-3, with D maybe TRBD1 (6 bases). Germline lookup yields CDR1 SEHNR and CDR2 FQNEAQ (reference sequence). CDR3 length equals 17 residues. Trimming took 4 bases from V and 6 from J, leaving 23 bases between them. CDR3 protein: CASSSPTGPSLRDTQYF. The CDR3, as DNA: TGTGCCAGCAGCTCACCGACAGGTCCCTCGTTAAGGGATACGCAGTATTTT.

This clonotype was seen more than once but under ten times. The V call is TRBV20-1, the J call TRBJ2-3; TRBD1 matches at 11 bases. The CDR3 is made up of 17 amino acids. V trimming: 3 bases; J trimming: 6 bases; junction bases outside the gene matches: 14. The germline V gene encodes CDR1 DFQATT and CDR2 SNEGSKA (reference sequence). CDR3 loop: CSASLNSGQGAADTQYF. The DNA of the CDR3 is TGCAGTGCTAGTCTGAACAGCGGACAGGGGGCTGCGGATACGCAGTATTTT.

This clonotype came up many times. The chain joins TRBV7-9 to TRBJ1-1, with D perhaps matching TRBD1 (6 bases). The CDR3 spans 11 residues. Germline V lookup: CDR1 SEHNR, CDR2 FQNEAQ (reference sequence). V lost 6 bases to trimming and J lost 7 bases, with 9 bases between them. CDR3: CASREGVEAFF. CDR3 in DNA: TGTGCCAGCAGGGAGGGGGTTGAAGCTTTCTTT. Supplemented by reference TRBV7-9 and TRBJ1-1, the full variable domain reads DTGVSQNPRHKITKRGQNVTFRCDPISEHNRLYWYRQTLGQGPEFLTYFQNEAQLEKSRLLSDRFSAERPKGSFSTLEIQRTEQGDSAMYLCASREGVEAFFGQGTRLTVV.